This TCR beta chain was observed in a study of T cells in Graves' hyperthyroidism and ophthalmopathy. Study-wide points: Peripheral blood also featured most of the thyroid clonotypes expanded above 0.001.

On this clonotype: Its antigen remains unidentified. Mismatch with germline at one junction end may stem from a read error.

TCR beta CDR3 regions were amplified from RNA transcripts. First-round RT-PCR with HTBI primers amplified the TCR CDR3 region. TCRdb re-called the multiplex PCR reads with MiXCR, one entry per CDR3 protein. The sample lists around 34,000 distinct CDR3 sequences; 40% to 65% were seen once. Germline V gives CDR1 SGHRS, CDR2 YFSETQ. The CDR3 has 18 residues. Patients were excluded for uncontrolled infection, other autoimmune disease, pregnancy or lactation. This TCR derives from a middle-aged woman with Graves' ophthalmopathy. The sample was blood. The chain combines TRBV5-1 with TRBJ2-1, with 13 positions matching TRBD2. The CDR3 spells CASSLGFGLAGAYNEQFF. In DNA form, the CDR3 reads TGCGCCAGCAGCTTGGGCTTCGGACTAGCGGGAGCATACAACGAGCAGTTCTTC.